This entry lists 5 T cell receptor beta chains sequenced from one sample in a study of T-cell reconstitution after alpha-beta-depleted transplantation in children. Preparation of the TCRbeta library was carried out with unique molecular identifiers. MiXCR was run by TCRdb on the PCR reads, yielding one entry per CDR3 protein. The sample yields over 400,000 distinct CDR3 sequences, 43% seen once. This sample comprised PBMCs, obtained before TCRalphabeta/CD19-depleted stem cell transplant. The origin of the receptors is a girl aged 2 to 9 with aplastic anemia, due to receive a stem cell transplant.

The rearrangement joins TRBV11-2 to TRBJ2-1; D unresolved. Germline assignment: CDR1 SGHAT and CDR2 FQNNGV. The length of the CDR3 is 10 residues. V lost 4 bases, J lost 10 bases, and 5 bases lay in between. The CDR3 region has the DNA TGTGCCAGCAGCTCGACCGAGCAGTTCTTC. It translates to CASSSTEQFF. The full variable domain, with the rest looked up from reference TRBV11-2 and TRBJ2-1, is EAGVAQSPRYKIIEKRQSVAFWCNPISGHATLYWYQQILGQGPKLLIQFQNNGVVDDSQLPKDRFSAERLKGVDSTLKIQPAKLEDSAVYLCASSSTEQFFGPGTRLTVL.

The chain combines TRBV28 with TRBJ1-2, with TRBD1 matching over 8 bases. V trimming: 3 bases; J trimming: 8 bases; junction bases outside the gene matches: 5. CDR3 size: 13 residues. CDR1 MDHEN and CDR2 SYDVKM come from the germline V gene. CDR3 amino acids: CASSFRTGPGYTF. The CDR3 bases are TGTGCCAGCAGTTTCCGGACAGGGCCCGGCTACACCTTC.

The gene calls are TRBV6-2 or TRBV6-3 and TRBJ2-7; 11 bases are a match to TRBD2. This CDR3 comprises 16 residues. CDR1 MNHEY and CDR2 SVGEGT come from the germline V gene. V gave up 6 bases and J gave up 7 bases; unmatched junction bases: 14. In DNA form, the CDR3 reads TGTGCCAGCAGCCCTATTATACTAGCGGGAGCTAAGGAGCAGTACTTC. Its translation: CASSPIILAGAKEQYF.

The CDR3, as DNA: TGTGCCAGCAGTTTGGGACAGGGGGAGGGGAATGAGCAGTTCTTC. Amino acid sequence: CASSLGQGEGNEQFF. This sequence joins TRBV28 and TRBJ2-1; 11 bases match TRBD1. The CDR3 length is 15 residues. From germline, CDR1 is MDHEN and CDR2 SYDVKM. Germline trimming cut 3 bases from V and 7 bases from J; bases unmatched to any gene: 5.

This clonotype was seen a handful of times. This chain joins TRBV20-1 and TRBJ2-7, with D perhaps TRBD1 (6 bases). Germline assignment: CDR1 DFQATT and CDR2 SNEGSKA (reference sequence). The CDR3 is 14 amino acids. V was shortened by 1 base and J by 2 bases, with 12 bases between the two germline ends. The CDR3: CSARVPTGAYEQYF. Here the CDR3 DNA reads TGCAGTGCTAGAGTCCCGACAGGAGCCTACGAGCAGTACTTC.